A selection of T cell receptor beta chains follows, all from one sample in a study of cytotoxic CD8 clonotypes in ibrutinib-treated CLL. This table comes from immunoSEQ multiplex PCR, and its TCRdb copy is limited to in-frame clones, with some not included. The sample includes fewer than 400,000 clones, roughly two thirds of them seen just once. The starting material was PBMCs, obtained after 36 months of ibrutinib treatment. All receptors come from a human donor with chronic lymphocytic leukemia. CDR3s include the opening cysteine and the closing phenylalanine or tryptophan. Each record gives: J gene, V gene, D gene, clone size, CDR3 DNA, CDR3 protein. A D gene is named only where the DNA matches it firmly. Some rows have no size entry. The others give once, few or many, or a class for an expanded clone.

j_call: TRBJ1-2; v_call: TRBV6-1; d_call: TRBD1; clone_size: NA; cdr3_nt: TGTGCCAGCAGTGGCACCTTCGGAGACAGGGGGGGCTATGGCTACACCTTC; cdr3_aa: CASSGTFGDRGGYGYTF
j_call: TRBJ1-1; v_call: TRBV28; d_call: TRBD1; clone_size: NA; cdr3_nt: TGTGCCAGCAGTCCGAGGACAGGTGAAGCTTTCTTT; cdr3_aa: CASSPRTGEAFF
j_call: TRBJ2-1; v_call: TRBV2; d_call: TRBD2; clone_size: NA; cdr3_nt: TGTGCCAGCAGGGCCGGGACTAGCGGATACAATGAGCAGTTCTTC; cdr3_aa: CASRAGTSGYNEQFF
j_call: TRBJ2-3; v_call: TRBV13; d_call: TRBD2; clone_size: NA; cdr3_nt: TGTGCCAGCAGGTACCTCGCGGGGGAGGGAACAGATACGCAGTATTTT; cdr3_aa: CASRYLAGEGTDTQYF
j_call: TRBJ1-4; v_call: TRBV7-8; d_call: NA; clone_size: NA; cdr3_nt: TGTGCCAGCAGCTGGCCTCGGGGGGAAGTAGGTGAAAAACTGTTTTTT; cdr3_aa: CASSWPRGEVGEKLFF
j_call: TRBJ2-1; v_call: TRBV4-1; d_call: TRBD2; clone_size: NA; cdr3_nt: TGCGCCAGCAGCCACAGTGGGAGGGTCTTTGAGCAGTTCTTC; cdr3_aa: CASSHSGRVFEQFF
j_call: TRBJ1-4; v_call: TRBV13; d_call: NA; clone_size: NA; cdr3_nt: TGTGCCAGCAGCTTAGGCCGGGGAAATGAAAAACTGTTTTTT; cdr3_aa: CASSLGRGNEKLFF
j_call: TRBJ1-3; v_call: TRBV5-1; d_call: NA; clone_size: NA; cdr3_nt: TGCGCCAGCAGCGGGGACCGCGGCAACACCATATATTTT; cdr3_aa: CASSGDRGNTIYF
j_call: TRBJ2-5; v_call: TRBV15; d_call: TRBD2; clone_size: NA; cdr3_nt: TGTGCCACCAGCAGACGACCGACTAGCGGGCAAGAGACCCAGTACTTC; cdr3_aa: CATSRRPTSGQETQYF
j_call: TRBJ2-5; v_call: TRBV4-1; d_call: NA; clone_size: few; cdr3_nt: TGCGCCAGCAGCCAACCGACACAAGAGACCCAGTACTTC; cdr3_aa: CASSQPTQETQYF
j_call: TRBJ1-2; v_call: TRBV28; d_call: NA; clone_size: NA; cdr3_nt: TGTGCCAGCAGTTCCCCGGTGGGGAGCGGCTACACCTTC; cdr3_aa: CASSSPVGSGYTF
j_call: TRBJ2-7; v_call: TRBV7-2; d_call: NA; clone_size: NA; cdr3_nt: TGTGCCAGCAGCTTAATCAGTGGCGTCGGGAGTCTAGATTACGAGCAGTACTTC; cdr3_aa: CASSLISGVGSLDYEQYF
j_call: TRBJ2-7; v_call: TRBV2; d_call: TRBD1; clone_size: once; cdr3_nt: TGTGCCAGCAGTGAGACAGGGGTAGGCGAGCAGTACTTC; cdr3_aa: CASSETGVGEQYF
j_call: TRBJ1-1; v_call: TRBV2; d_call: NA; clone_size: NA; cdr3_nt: TGTGCCAGCAGTGCAAGGGTTTCAGGAGGGACTGAAGCTTTCTTT; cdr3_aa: CASSARVSGGTEAFF
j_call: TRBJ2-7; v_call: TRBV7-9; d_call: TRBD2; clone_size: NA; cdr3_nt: TGTGCCAGCAGCTCTAGCGGGGGCTACGAGCAGTACTTC; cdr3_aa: CASSSSGGYEQYF
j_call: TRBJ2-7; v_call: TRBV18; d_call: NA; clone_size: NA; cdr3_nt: TGTGCCAGCTCACCATCCTCCTCCGGCCCCTACGAGCAGTACTTC; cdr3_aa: CASSPSSSGPYEQYF
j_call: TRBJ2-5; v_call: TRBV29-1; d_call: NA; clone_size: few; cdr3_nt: TGCAGCGTTGACGGCCCCGGAGGGGGGGAGACCCAGTACTTC; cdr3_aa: CSVDGPGGGETQYF
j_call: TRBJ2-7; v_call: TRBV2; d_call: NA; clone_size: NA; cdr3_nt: TGTGCCAGCAGCCAGGGGGGGAGCTCCTACGAGCAGTACTTC; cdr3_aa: CASSQGGSSYEQYF
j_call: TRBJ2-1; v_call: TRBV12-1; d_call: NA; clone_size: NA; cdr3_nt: TGTGCCAGCAGCTCTCGGAAACCGAGCTCCTACAATGAGCAGTTCTTC; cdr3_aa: CASSSRKPSSYNEQFF
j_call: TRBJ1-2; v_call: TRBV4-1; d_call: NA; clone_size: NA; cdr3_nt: TGCGCCAGCAGCCACATCCCCAAAGAAAACTATGGCTACACCTTC; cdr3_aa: CASSHIPKENYGYTF
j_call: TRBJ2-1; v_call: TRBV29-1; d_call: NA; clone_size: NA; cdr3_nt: TGCAGCGCCCGGGGTGGCGGCGTGTCCTACAATGAGCAGTTCTTC; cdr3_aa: CSARGGGVSYNEQFF
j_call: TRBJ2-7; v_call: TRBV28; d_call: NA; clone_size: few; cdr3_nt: TGTGCCAGCAGTACATGGTTCCCAGCCGAGCAGTACTTC; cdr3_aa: CASSTWFPAEQYF
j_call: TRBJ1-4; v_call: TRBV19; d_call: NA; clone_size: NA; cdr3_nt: TGTGCCAGTAGTTTTCCGTTTGCAACTAATGAAAAACTGTTTTTT; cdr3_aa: CASSFPFATNEKLFF
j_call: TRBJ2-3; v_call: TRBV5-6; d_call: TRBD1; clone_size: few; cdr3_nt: TGTGCCAGCAGCCCGACAGGGGTTCGGGGGATAGATACGCAGTATTTT; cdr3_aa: CASSPTGVRGIDTQYF
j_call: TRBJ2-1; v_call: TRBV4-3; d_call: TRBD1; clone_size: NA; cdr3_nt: TGCGCCAGCAGCCAGGACCGGGACAGGGTATCTGAGCAGTTCTTC; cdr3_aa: CASSQDRDRVSEQFF
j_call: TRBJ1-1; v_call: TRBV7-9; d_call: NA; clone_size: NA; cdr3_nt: TGTGCCAGCAGCTTAATCCTAAGGAGACCAGGGAACACTGAAGCTTTCTTT; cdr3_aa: CASSLILRRPGNTEAFF
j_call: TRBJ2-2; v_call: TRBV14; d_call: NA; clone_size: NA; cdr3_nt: TGTGCCAGCAGTCGAAGAGGGACCGGGGAGCTGTTTTTT; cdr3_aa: CASSRRGTGELFF
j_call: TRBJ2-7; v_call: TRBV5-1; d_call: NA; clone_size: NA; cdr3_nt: TGCGCCAGCAGCTTAAAGGAAGGCTTCAGCTCCTACGAGCAGTACTTC; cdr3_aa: CASSLKEGFSSYEQYF
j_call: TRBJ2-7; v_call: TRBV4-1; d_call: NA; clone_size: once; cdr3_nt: TGCGCCAGCAGCCGGCCTGGAGGGCCCTACGAGCAGTACTTC; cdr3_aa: CASSRPGGPYEQYF
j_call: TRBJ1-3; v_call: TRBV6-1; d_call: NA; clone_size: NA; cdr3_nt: TGTGCCAGCAGTGAGGTGGAGGGAAACACCATATATTTT; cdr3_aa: CASSEVEGNTIYF
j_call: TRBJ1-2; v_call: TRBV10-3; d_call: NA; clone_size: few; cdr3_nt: TGTGCCATCAGTGAGTCGGGAGGGCTGGGCTACACCTTC; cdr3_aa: CAISESGGLGYTF
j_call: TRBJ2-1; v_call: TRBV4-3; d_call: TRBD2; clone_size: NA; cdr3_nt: TGCGCCAGCAGCCAATCTAGCGGGAGTTTCAATGAGCAGTTCTTC; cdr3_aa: CASSQSSGSFNEQFF
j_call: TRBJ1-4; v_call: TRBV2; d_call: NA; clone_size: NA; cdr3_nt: TGTGCCAGCAGTGAAGATACAGGAAGAGGCGAAAAACTGTTTTTT; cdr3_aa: CASSEDTGRGEKLFF
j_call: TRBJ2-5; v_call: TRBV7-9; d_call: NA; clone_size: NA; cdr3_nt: TGTGCCAGCAGCGATAAGGGCGGTTTGGAGACCCAGTACTTC; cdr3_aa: CASSDKGGLETQYF
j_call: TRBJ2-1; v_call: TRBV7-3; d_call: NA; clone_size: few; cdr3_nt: TGTGCCAGCAGCTTATGGGGGGGCCCGCACAATGAGCAGTTCTTC; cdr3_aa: CASSLWGGPHNEQFF
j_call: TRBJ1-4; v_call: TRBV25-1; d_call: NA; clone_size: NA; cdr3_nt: TGTGCCAGCAGTGAATGGTTAGGAGGTGAAAAACTGTTTTTT; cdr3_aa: CASSEWLGGEKLFF
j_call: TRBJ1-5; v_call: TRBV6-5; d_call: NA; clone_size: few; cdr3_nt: TGTGCCAGCAGTTCAGGCGTGGGAGGCAATCAGCCCCAGCATTTT; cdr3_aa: CASSSGVGGNQPQHF
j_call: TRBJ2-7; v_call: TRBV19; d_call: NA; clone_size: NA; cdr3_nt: TGTGCCAGTAGTCTTCGAGGGGCAGCGTCCTACGAGCAGTACTTC; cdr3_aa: CASSLRGAASYEQYF
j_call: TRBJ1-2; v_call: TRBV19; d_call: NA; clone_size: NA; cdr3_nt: TGTGCCAGTAGTACGAGCCCAGGGAGTCAGGGCTACACCTTC; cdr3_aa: CASSTSPGSQGYTF
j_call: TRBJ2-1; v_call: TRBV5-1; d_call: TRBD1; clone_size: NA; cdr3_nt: TGCGCCAGCAGGGGGACAGGTACCTACAATGAGCAGTTCTTC; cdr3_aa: CASRGTGTYNEQFF
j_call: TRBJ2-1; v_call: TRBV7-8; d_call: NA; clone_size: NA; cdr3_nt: TGTGCCAGCAGCTTAAGGGGACCGCCCTTGCCCTACAATGAGCAGTTCTTC; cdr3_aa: CASSLRGPPLPYNEQFF